This record concerns one T cell receptor beta chain sequence. No antigen is known for it. This specimen belongs to a study of glioma-infiltrating T cells. Using RNA template, CDR3s of TCR alpha and beta were amplified with iRepertoire arm-PCR. One-step reverse transcription and amplification started from approximately 100-400 ng of tissue mRNA or PBMC total RNA. From the multiplex PCR reads, TCRdb called clonotypes with MiXCR, one entry per CDR3 protein. The sample consists of 160,000 or so distinct CDR3 sequences, about 46% of them appearing once. With 4 bases removed from V and 8 bases from J, the gap between germline ends came to 16 bases. This CDR3 is built from 14 residues. In germline, CDR1 is SNHLY, CDR2 FYNNEI. Study-wide findings and caveats: Very few CDR3 sequences were shared between tissue and blood. Gliomas, especially low-grade, showed above-expected tissue-blood divergence; non-neoplastic patients showed below.

The TCR originated in a human donor with low-grade glioma or glioblastoma, undergoing nonglioma brain surgery, or in good health (not recorded which). Sequencing was carried out using glioma tissue, nonneoplastic brain tissue, or PBMCs (not recorded which). V is TRBV2 and J is TRBJ2-3, with D possibly matching TRBD2 (5 bases). The CDR3 region has the DNA TGTGCCAGCAGTGGAGCGAGAGGGCCAGGTACGCAGTATTTT. Amino acids: CASSGARGPGTQYF.